This TCR beta chain emerged from a study of tissue T cells after allogeneic stem cell transplantation. This clone is labeled as medium-sized (0.01 to 0.1%). The protocol was immunoSEQ multiplex PCR, while the TCRdb copy is restricted to in-frame clones and leaves out a portion. Altogether 9,500 to 15,000 clones are present, about 73% being singletons, with the ten largest covering around 15%. Material: tissue from the right colon, obtained at autopsy. The clonotype was recovered from a woman aged 18-55 years with breast cancer.

The CDR3 DNA reads as TGTGCCAGCAGCTTTCGCGGGACAGGACGGGAGCAGTACTTC. Its translation: CASSFRGTGREQYF. J is TRBJ2-7 and V is TRBV7-2, with TRBD1 matching over 8 bases. The CDR3 totals 14 residues. V lost 3 bases and J lost 7; bases outside the gene matches: 8. The germline V gene encodes CDR1 SGHTA and CDR2 FQGNSA.